Presented here are 9 T cell receptor beta chains from one specimen sequenced in a study of blood T cell repertoires in COVID-19. Method: immunoSEQ multiplex PCR; TCRdb's copy keeps in-frame clones and lacks some. Among roughly 120,000 clones listed, around nine tenths were seen once. The sequencing sample was made of peripheral blood. The receptors derive from a human donor in a cohort sampled during active COVID-19.

The chain carries TRBV18 and TRBJ2-7; TRBD2 might be the D (5 bases). Trimming pared 5 bases from V and 5 bases from J, leaving 13 bases between. CDR3 length: 13 residues. Germline V lookup: CDR1 KGHSH, CDR2 LQKENI. CDR3 nucleotide sequence: TGTGCCAGCTCAGCCACCGGGATGGACGAGCAGTACTTC. Translating gives CASSATGMDEQYF.

The J gene is TRBJ2-1, the V gene TRBV7-3; 14 nucleotides agree with TRBD2. The CDR3 contains 16 residues. Trimming took 5 bases from V and 6 from J; bases not matched to a gene: 6. From germline, CDR1 is SGHTA and CDR2 FQGTGA. In nucleotides, the CDR3 is TGTGCCAGCAGCAAGGGGACTAGCGGGAGAGCCAATGAGCAGTTCTTC. It specifies CASSKGTSGRANEQFF. The entire variable domain, with the rest obtained from reference TRBV7-3 and TRBJ2-1, is as follows: GAGVSQTPSNKVTEKGKYVELRCDPISGHTALYWYRQSLGQGPEFLIYFQGTGAADDSGLPNDRFFAVRPEGSVSTLKIQRTERGDSAVYLCASSKGTSGRANEQFFGPGTRLTVL.

This clone was seen only once. This chain joins TRBV10-2 and TRBJ1-1; 10 nucleotides match TRBD1. The CDR3 extends over 14 amino acids. Losses at the gene ends were 9 bases for V and 4 bases for J; bases not matched to a gene: 8. Germline V gene data show CDR1 as WSHSY and CDR2 as SAAADI. The CDR3 is CASGGDRGLTEAFF. The CDR3, as DNA: TGCGCCAGTGGGGGGGACAGGGGTCTCACTGAAGCTTTCTTT.

This chain joins TRBV5-6 and TRBJ1-4; D not certain. Looked up from germline, CDR1 is SGHDT and CDR2 is YYEEEE. The V end lost 0 bases, the J end lost 7 bases, and 10 bases lay between the germline ends. CDR3 length equals 14 residues. The CDR3 loop reads CASSLGIRSEKLFF. As DNA, the CDR3 is TGTGCCAGCAGCTTGGGAATAAGGAGTGAAAAACTGTTTTTT.

The CDR3 region has the DNA TGTGCCAGTGGTAGACAGGGGGCAGTGGGCTACACCTTC. Encoded protein: CASGRQGAVGYTF. The chain joins TRBV6-5 to TRBJ1-2; 10 nucleotides match TRBD1. CDR1 is MNHEY, CDR2 SVGAGI, per germline. This CDR3 contains 13 residues. Trimming took 9 bases from V and 8 from J; bases not matched to a gene: 9.

V gene TRBV18 combines with J gene TRBJ2-7; TRBD2 might be the D (6 bases). The ends were cut back, 6 bases at V and 2 bases at J, with 11 bases in the middle. Germline-derived CDR1 and CDR2 are KGHSH and LQKENI. The CDR3 spans 13 residues. This chain's CDR3 is CASSRDRTYEQYF. In DNA form, the CDR3 reads TGTGCCAGCTCGCGGGACCGGACCTACGAGCAGTACTTC.

This clone was picked up a small number of times. The gene calls are TRBV5-6 and TRBJ2-7; D remains unclear. Trimming took off 1 base at V and 4 bases at J, with 6 bases between the two ends. This CDR3 has 12 amino acids. The germline CDR1 and CDR2 sequences are SGHDT and YYEEEE. The CDR3 DNA reads TGTGCCAGCAGCTTGACAGAATACGAGCAGTACTTC. Translating gives CASSLTEYEQYF. Full variable domain (remainder filled in from reference TRBV5-6 and TRBJ2-7): DAGVTQSPTHLIKTRGQQVTLRCSPKSGHDTVSWYQQALGQGPQFIFQYYEEEERQRGNFPDRFSGHQFPNYSSELNVNALLLGDSALYLCASSLTEYEQYFGPGTRLTVT.

The chain recombines TRBV25-1 with TRBJ2-1, with D tentatively TRBD1 (7 bases). The CDR3 runs 14 residues. Trimming cost V 6 bases and J 7 bases, with 16 bases left between them. Germline CDR1 is MGHDK and CDR2 is SYGVNS. Here the CDR3 DNA reads TGTGCCAGCAGACAGGCGGGACAGCTAAATGAGCAGTTCTTC. Translation gives CASRQAGQLNEQFF.

This chain links TRBV21-1 with TRBJ2-5; the table's TRBD1 call for D was not verified on the DNA. TRBV21-1 is assigned pseudogene status. The CDR3 is 13 residues long. CDR3 DNA: TGTGCCAGCAGCAAAGTGGGACAGATTACCCAGTACTTC. This sequence encodes CASSKVGQITQYF.